This record covers a single TCR beta chain. Its matching antigen is unknown. The PCR was carried out with 60 Vbeta primers and 13 Jbeta primers. Assay used: immunoSEQ multiplex PCR; TCRdb lists only in-frame clones, some missing. In the table there are tens of thousands of clones, 68% of which are singletons. At the time of sampling, donors were nominally healthy, though unrecorded immune exposures were likely. The data were obtained in a study of cytomegalovirus exposure and HLA in healthy donors. Looking at the study overall: An earlier analysis found roughly 100 million unique TCR beta sequences from around 180 million T cells. Study results and caveats: Rare sequences made up most TCRs, while some public TCRs were found in many donors. After further analysis at a later stage, 15,000 to 20,000 TCR beta sequences were associated with HLA alleles at 0.05 false discovery rate.

The sequenced material came from PBMCs. This clonotype originated in a woman in her twenties or thirties in good health and CMV-seronegative.

Here the CDR3 reads CASSLSVGYEQYF. CDR3 nucleotide sequence: TGTGCCAGCAGCTTAAGCGTGGGCTACGAGCAGTACTTC. The chain carries TRBV7-7 and TRBJ2-7; D is unresolved. Trimming shortened V by 2 bases and J by 3 bases, and 8 bases separated the two germline ends. CDR3 length: 13 residues. Germline assignment: CDR1 SSHAT and CDR2 FNYEAQ (reference sequence).